These 30 T cell receptor beta chains share one sample of origin, sequenced in a study of blood T cell repertoires in COVID-19. Sequenced by immunoSEQ multiplex PCR; TCRdb stores in-frame clones only, minus some. The data hold under 150,000 clones, with 86% observed a single time. The specimen sequenced was PBMCs or T cells enriched from blood (not recorded which). The origin of the receptors is a woman in her 50s who had recovered from COVID-19.

This chain joins TRBV9 and TRBJ1-3; D is perhaps TRBD1 (5 bases). Germline CDR1 is SGDLS and CDR2 is YYNGEE. The germline V and J ends were trimmed by 4 bases and 0 bases, with 14 bases remaining between them. The CDR3 covers 16 residues. CDR3 nucleotide sequence: TGTGCCAGCAGCCCCTCCGGGGGTTCCTCTGGAAACACCATATATTTT. This translates into CASSPSGGSSGNTIYF.

The gene calls are TRBV11-3 and TRBJ2-7; weak D call: TRBD1 (5 bases). Germline assignment: CDR1 SGHNT and CDR2 YENEEA. V dropped 3 bases and J dropped 3 bases, with 15 bases sitting between them. This CDR3 region has 15 residues. Here the CDR3 reads CASSLVGLGVYEQYF. The CDR3 DNA reads TGTGCCAGCAGCTTGGTGGGGCTCGGAGTCTACGAGCAGTACTTC.

This clone was recorded a few times. The rearrangement joins TRBV19 to TRBJ1-2; no firm D call. V was trimmed by 9 bases and J by 4 bases, leaving 15 bases between them. This CDR3 spans 13 amino acids. The germline V gene encodes CDR1 LNHDA and CDR2 SQIVND (reference sequence). CDR3 amino acids: CASTDGLGYGYTF. The CDR3 nucleotides are TGTGCCAGCACAGATGGCCTTGGCTATGGCTACACCTTC.

The chain uses TRBV19 and TRBJ1-2; D is perhaps TRBD1 (6 bases). The germline V and J ends were trimmed by 5 bases and 3 bases, with 16 bases remaining between them. CDR3 length: 15 residues. CDR1 is LNHDA, CDR2 SQIVND, per germline (reference sequence). In DNA form, the CDR3 reads TGTGCCAGTAGTGGGACACTCCTCCGGCACTATGGCTACACCTTC. This codes for CASSGTLLRHYGYTF.

In regard to this clone: The same CDR3 arises from other DNA sequences in this sample as well. The rearrangement links TRBV12-3 or TRBV12-4 to TRBJ1-3; D is unresolved. The CDR3 covers 13 residues. Trimming took off 4 bases at V and 2 bases at J, with 6 bases between the two ends. CDR3 nucleotides: TGTGCCAGCAGTTCCGGGGCTGGAAACACCATATATTTT. This gives the protein CASSSGAGNTIYF.

This chain uses TRBV15 with TRBJ2-5; the match to TRBD2 covers 9 bases. Germline CDR1 is LNHNV and CDR2 is YYDKDF (reference sequence). The ends lost 1 base at V and 5 bases at J; junction bases unmatched: 8. The CDR3 length is 16 residues. The CDR3: CATSRVGGGAQETQYF. The CDR3 DNA reads as TGTGCCACCAGCAGAGTCGGCGGGGGGGCCCAGGAGACCCAGTACTTC.

The chain joins TRBV6-5 to TRBJ2-7, with a tentative D call TRBD2 (6 bases). CDR1 and CDR2 (germline): MNHEY, SVGAGI. The V and J ends lost 0 bases and 0 bases respectively, with 9 bases between them. The CDR3 covers 15 residues. CDR3 in amino acids: CASSYSRGSSYEQYF. The CDR3 nucleotides are TGTGCCAGCAGTTACTCGCGGGGTAGCTCCTACGAGCAGTACTTC.

The gene calls are TRBV5-1 and TRBJ2-5, with D maybe TRBD1 (6 bases). Trimming took off 0 bases at V and 5 bases at J, with 11 bases between the two ends. This CDR3 is built from 14 residues. Germline CDR1 SGHRS, CDR2 YFSETQ. The CDR3 region is CASSLAGAEETQYF. DNA for the CDR3: TGCGCCAGCAGCTTGGCAGGGGCTGAGGAGACCCAGTACTTC.

The V call is TRBV25-1, the J call TRBJ1-2, with TRBD1 matching 7 bases. CDR3 length: 15 amino acids. In germline, CDR1 is MGHDK, CDR2 SYGVNS. The trim removed 0 bases at V and 4 bases at J, leaving 5 bases unmatched. In nucleotides, the CDR3 is TGTGCCAGCAGTGAATACGGGACAGAGGGCTATGGCTACACCTTC. It codes for CASSEYGTEGYGYTF.

The chain carries TRBV20-1 and TRBJ2-7; 7 bases agree with TRBD1. CDR1 and CDR2 from the germline V gene are DFQATT and SNEGSKA (reference sequence). The CDR3 sequence is 11 residues long. The trim removed 4 bases at V and 8 bases at J, leaving 5 bases unmatched. Here the CDR3 reads CSATTGVKQYF. For the CDR3, the DNA is TGCAGTGCTACAACAGGGGTAAAGCAGTACTTC.

This clone was seen a handful of times. The chain uses TRBV5-6 and TRBJ2-7; 7 bases are shared with TRBD2. The germline V gene encodes CDR1 SGHDT and CDR2 YYEEEE. The CDR3 covers 12 residues. Trimming removed 6 bases from V and 6 bases from J; junction bases left unmatched: 6. In nucleotides, the CDR3 is TGTGCCAGCACCTGGGGGGAGGGCGAGCAGTACTTC. This codes for CASTWGEGEQYF.

The J gene is TRBJ2-5, the V gene TRBV9, with TRBD2 matching over 8 bases. The CDR3 extends over 14 amino acids. Per germline, CDR1 SGDLS and CDR2 YYNGEE. The junction had 5 bases not matched to a gene; V was cut back by 4 bases and J by 3 bases. CDR3 sequence (DNA): TGTGCCAGCAGCTCTGGACTAGCAAAAGAGACCCAGTACTTC. Encoded protein: CASSSGLAKETQYF.

The V and J genes are TRBV18 and TRBJ1-6; 10 nucleotides align to TRBD1. Germline V gene sequence: CDR1 KGHSH, CDR2 LQKENI. This CDR3 contains 15 residues. V shed 3 bases and J 9 bases; nucleotides not matched to a gene: 5. Here the CDR3 reads CASSPRQGAFSPLHF. The CDR3 bases are TGTGCCAGCTCACCCCGACAGGGGGCTTTTTCACCCCTCCACTTT.

The rearrangement uses TRBV18 and TRBJ2-4; possible D gene TRBD1, 7 bases. CDR1 and CDR2 (germline): KGHSH, LQKENI. This CDR3 has 13 amino acids. V shed 3 bases and J shed 9 bases, with 12 bases lying between them. DNA for the CDR3: TGTGCCAGCTCACCTACGGAGGGGGCCATTCAGTACTTC. It translates to CASSPTEGAIQYF.

This rearrangement joins TRBV14 to TRBJ2-7; 7 bases agree with TRBD2. The J segment lost 3 bases and the V segment lost 4 bases, leaving 3 bases of the junction unmatched. The CDR3 consists of 13 residues. Germline V gene sequence: CDR1 SGHDN, CDR2 FVKESK. CDR3 amino acids: CASSPREVYEQYF. CDR3 sequence (DNA): TGTGCCAGCAGCCCCCGGGAGGTCTACGAGCAGTACTTC.

The V gene is TRBV4-3, the J gene TRBJ2-3, with 11 nucleotides matching TRBD2. Germline CDR1 is LGHNA and CDR2 is YSLEER. The length of the CDR3 is 15 residues. The V segment lost 4 bases and the J segment 2 bases; nucleotides outside the gene matches: 2. CDR3 sequence: CASSRLAGNTDTQYF. The CDR3 DNA reads as TGCGCCAGCAGCCGACTAGCGGGGAACACAGATACGCAGTATTTT.

The chain combines TRBV3-1 (or the pseudogene TRBV3-2) with TRBJ2-3; 9 bases align to TRBD2. The CDR3 has 15 amino acids. The ends lost 4 bases at V and 2 bases at J; junction bases unmatched: 4. Germline V gene sequence: CDR1 LGHDT, CDR2 YNNKEL (reference sequence). CDR3: CASSPTSGHTDTQYF. In nucleotides, the CDR3 is TGTGCCAGCAGCCCGACTAGCGGCCACACAGATACGCAGTATTTT.

The chain combines TRBV2 with TRBJ2-7; D not resolved. The CDR3 is made up of 12 amino acids. Germline V gives CDR1 SNHLY, CDR2 FYNNEI. With 4 bases removed from V and 3 bases from J, the gap between germline ends came to 7 bases. CDR3 in amino acids: CASSGPDYEQYF. The CDR3 DNA is TGTGCCAGCAGTGGGCCAGACTACGAGCAGTACTTC. Full variable domain (missing parts from reference TRBV2 and TRBJ2-7): EPEVTQTPSHQVTQMGQEVILRCVPISNHLYFYWYRQILGQKVEFLVSFYNNEISEKSEIFDDQFSVERPDGSNFTLKIRSTKLEDSAMYFCASSGPDYEQYFGPGTRLTVT.

V usage is TRBV11-2 and J usage is TRBJ2-1; 11 nucleotides align to TRBD2. The CDR3 is made up of 15 amino acids. Germline-derived CDR1 and CDR2 are SGHAT and FQNNGV. V was pared by 4 bases and J by 8 bases, with 7 bases of the junction left unmatched. In DNA form, the CDR3 reads TGTGCCAGCAGCTCTAGCGGGGGGAGTGGCTATGAGCAGTTCTTC. Translated: CASSSSGGSGYEQFF.

V and J are TRBV5-1 and TRBJ1-5, with D unresolved. The CDR3 loop spans 15 amino acids. V lost 4 bases, J lost 0 bases, and 11 bases lay in between. Germline V gene lookup returns CDR1 SGHRS and CDR2 YFSETQ. The CDR3 region is CASSQYGDSNQPQHF. The CDR3 DNA reads TGCGCCAGCAGCCAGTACGGGGATAGCAATCAGCCCCAGCATTTT. The whole variable domain, filled in from reference TRBV5-1 and TRBJ1-5, reads KAGVTQTPRYLIKTRGQQVTLSCSPISGHRSVSWYQQTPGQGLQFLFEYFSETQRNKGNFPGRFSGRQFSNSRSEMNVSTLELGDSALYLCASSQYGDSNQPQHFGDGTRLSIL.

The count of this clone is one. The J gene is TRBJ2-7, the V gene TRBV12-5, with D perhaps matching TRBD2 (5 bases). Trimming took 2 bases from V and 5 from J, leaving 13 bases between them. This CDR3 region has 14 residues. The germline CDR1 and CDR2 sequences are LGHNT and FRNRAP. The CDR3 protein is CASGLWSGGDEQYF. CDR3 coding DNA: TGTGCTAGTGGTTTGTGGTCCGGAGGCGACGAGCAGTACTTC.

The CDR3 loop is CASSSRGENQPQHF. CDR3 coding DNA: TGTGCCAGCAGTTCCAGGGGCGAGAATCAGCCCCAGCATTTT. The chain is built from TRBV27 and TRBJ1-5; D is possibly TRBD1 (6 bases). Trimming stripped 4 bases from V and 4 bases from J, with 11 bases between. CDR1 is MNHEY, CDR2 SMNVEV, per germline (reference sequence). The CDR3 is 14 amino acids.

Of note for this clone: Within the sample, other DNA sequences also encode this same CDR3. V gene TRBV19 combines with J gene TRBJ1-1; possibly TRBD1 for D (5 bases). V lost 1 base, J lost 4 bases, and 7 bases lay in between. Germline values: CDR1 LNHDA, CDR2 SQIVND (reference sequence). This CDR3 spans 13 amino acids. This chain's CDR3 is CASSIGGGTEAFF. CDR3 nucleotide sequence: TGTGCCAGTAGTATAGGGGGGGGCACTGAAGCTTTCTTT.

This sequence joins TRBV6-5 and TRBJ1-5; 7 bases align to TRBD1. The CDR3 has 16 residues. Germline CDR1 and CDR2: MNHEY and SVGAGI. With 2 bases clipped from V and 4 bases from J, the junction kept 8 bases outside the gene matches. Written as DNA, the CDR3 is TGTGCCAGCAGTTACAGTCTGACAGGGCTAAATCAGCCCCAGCATTTT. Protein product: CASSYSLTGLNQPQHF.

This chain connects TRBV6-2 or TRBV6-3 to TRBJ1-2, with D tentatively TRBD1 (6 bases). Per the germline V gene, CDR1 is MNHEY and CDR2 is SVGEGT. V was pared by 0 bases and J by 7 bases, with 15 bases between. The CDR3 totals 15 residues. The CDR3 loop reads CASSYSVRGFGGYTF. The CDR3 nucleotides read TGTGCCAGCAGTTACTCGGTGAGGGGGTTCGGTGGCTACACCTTC.

This clone has only one observation. This chain links TRBV27 with TRBJ2-7, with a possible D match to TRBD1 (5 bases). Germline values: CDR1 MNHEY, CDR2 SMNVEV (reference sequence). The CDR3 consists of 15 residues. The V and J ends lost 6 bases and 0 bases respectively, with 15 bases between them. Here the CDR3 reads CASRQDSYSSYEQYF. In DNA form, the CDR3 reads TGTGCCAGCAGACAAGACAGCTATAGCTCCTACGAGCAGTACTTC.

The rearrangement joins TRBV7-8 to TRBJ2-1, with 7 bases lining up with TRBD1. The CDR3 runs to 13 residues. Germline CDR1 SGHVS, CDR2 FQNEAQ. The ends lost 6 bases at V and 5 bases at J; junction bases unmatched: 4. The CDR3 DNA sequence: TGTGCCAGCAGGCTGGGACAGAACAATGAGCAGTTCTTC. Protein sequence: CASRLGQNNEQFF.

V and J are TRBV2 and TRBJ1-2; a possible D gene is TRBD1 (6 bases). CDR3 size: 14 residues. The V and J ends lost 4 bases and 4 bases respectively, with 13 bases between them. CDR1 SNHLY and CDR2 FYNNEI come from the germline V gene. For the CDR3, the DNA is TGTGCCAGCAGTGGGACAGTTTCTACCTATGGCTACACCTTC. It yields the protein CASSGTVSTYGYTF.

The V call is TRBV19, the J call TRBJ1-5; D is unresolved. V lost 5 bases, J lost 4 bases, and 12 bases lay in between. The CDR3 is made up of 14 amino acids. Germline assignment: CDR1 LNHDA and CDR2 SQIVND (reference sequence). CDR3 in DNA: TGTGCCAGTAGTTGGAACAGCCCAAATCAGCCCCAGCATTTT. Translation: CASSWNSPNQPQHF.

The chain joins TRBV7-9 to TRBJ1-4, with D maybe TRBD1 (6 bases). The CDR3 spans 15 residues. Per germline, CDR1 SEHNR and CDR2 FQNEAQ (reference sequence). Trimming stripped 1 base from V and 2 bases from J, with 8 bases between. CDR3 coding DNA: TGTGCCAGCAGCTTAGACACAGGGACTAATGAAAAACTGTTTTTT. Amino acid sequence: CASSLDTGTNEKLFF.